By share of the sample, the clone carrying this T cell receptor beta chain is medium-sized. Authors' methods: Using reference gene primer amplification, nucleated cell counts were estimated. Sequencing was performed with immunoSEQ multiplex PCR; in TCRdb, only in-frame clones are kept and a portion is missing. V, J and clone size were drawn from that table, and D and trimming were deduced from the DNA. The table has around 70,000 clones, over 70% seen once; the top ten hold about 12%. This sample was included in a study of blood T cell repertoires in COVID-19. Looking at the study overall: Sources were T cells, B-cell-depleted T cells, or PBMCs; the material itself was cDNA or gDNA.

Germline CDR1 SGHVS, CDR2 FNYEAQ. Trimming shortened V by 0 bases and J by 0 bases, and 6 bases separated the two germline ends. The length of the CDR3 is 15 residues. The TCR was taken from a human donor in a cohort sampled during active COVID-19. Sequenced input: peripheral blood. The rearrangement joins TRBV7-6 to TRBJ2-1, with D uncertain. CDR3 in DNA: TGTGCCAGCAGCTTAGCGAGTGTCTCCTACAATGAGCAGTTCTTC. Translation: CASSLASVSYNEQFF.